This T cell receptor beta chain was sequenced in a study of CD8 T cells in ankylosing spondylitis. General study results and limits: Reactive arthritis synovial fluid and blood previously showed some of these motif variants. Disease-associated clonotypes exhibited CD8+ identity and were relatively infrequent in peripheral blood. It appeared that ankylosing spondylitis blood was characterized by a TCR beta motif of about eight highly homologous variants.

Germline CDR1 and CDR2: MNHNS and SASEGT. V lost 6 bases to trimming and J lost 7 bases; unmatched junction nucleotides: 7. The CDR3 consists of 15 residues. In TCRdb, the 5' RACE reads were re-called with MiXCR into one record per CDR3 protein. Among roughly 220,000 distinct CDR3 sequences listed, 10% were seen once. The sample holds many counts of this clonotype. Antigen specificity is unknown. This clonotype was obtained from a male donor with ankylosing spondylitis or in good health (not recorded which). The V and J genes are TRBV6-1 and TRBJ2-3, with TRBD2 matching over 13 bases. The sequencing input was blood, either unsorted or a sorted T cell fraction (not recorded which). The CDR3 DNA is TGTGCCAGCAGGCAACTAGCGGGGGGGCGGTATACGCAGTATTTT. It codes for CASRQLAGGRYTQYF.